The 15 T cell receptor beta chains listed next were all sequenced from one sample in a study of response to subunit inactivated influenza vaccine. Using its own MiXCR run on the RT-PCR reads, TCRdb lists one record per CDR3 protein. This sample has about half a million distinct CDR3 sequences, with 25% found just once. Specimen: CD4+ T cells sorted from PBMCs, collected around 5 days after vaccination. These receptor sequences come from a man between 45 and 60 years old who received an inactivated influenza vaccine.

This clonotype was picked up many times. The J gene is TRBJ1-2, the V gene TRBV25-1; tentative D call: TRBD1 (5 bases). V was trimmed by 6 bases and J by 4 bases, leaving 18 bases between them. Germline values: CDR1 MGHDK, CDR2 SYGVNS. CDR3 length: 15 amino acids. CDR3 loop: CASSEKVGLGYGYTF. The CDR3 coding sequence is TGTGCCAGCAGCGAGAAGGTGGGGCTCGGCTATGGCTACACCTTC.

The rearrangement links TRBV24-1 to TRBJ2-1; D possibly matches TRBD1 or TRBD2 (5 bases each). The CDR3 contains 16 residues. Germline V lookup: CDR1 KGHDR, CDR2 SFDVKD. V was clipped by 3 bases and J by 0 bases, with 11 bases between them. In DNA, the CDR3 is TGTGCCACCAGTGATACGGGGCGGAGCTCCTACAATGAGCAGTTCTTC. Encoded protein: CATSDTGRSSYNEQFF.

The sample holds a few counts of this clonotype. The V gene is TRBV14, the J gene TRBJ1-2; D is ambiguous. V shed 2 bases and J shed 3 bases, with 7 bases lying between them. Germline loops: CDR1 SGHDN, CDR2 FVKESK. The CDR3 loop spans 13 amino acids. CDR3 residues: CASSQLADYGYTF. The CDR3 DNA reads TGTGCCAGCAGCCAATTAGCGGACTATGGCTACACCTTC.

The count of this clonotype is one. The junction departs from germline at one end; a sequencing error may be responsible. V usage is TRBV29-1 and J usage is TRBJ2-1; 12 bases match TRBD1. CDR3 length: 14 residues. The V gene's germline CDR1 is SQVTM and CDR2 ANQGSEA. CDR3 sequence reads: CSVGTGGNQYERFF. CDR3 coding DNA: TGCAGCGTCGGGACAGGGGGCAACCAATATGAGCGGTTCTTC.

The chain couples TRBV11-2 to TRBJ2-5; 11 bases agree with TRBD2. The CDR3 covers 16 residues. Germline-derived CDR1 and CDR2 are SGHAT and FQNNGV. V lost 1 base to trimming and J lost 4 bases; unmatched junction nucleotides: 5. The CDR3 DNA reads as TGTGCCAGCAGCTTAGCTAGCGGGAGGAGGCGAGAGACCCAGTACTTC. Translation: CASSLASGRRRETQYF.

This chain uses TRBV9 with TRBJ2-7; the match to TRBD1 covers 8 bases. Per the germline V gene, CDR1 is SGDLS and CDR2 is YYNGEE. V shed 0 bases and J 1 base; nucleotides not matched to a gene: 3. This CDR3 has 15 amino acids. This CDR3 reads CASSVGQGASYEQYF. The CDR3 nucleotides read TGTGCCAGCAGCGTAGGTCAGGGGGCATCCTACGAGCAGTACTTC.

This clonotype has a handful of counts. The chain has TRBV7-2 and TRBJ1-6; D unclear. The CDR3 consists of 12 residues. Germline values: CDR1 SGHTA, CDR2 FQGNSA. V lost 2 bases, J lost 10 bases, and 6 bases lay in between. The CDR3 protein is CASSLYSSPLHF. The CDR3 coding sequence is TGTGCCAGCAGCTTATACTCCTCACCCCTCCACTTT.

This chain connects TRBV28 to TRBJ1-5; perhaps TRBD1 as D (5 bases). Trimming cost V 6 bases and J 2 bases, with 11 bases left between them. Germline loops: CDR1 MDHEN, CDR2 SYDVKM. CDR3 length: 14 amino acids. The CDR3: CASRAGSGNQPQHF. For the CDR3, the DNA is TGTGCCAGCAGAGCAGGGTCGGGCAATCAGCCCCAGCATTTT.

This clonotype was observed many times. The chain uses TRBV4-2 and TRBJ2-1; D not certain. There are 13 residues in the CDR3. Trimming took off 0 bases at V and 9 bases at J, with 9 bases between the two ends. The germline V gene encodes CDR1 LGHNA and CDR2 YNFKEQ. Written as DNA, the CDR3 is TGTGCCAGCAGCCAAGATCTTTGGGGTGAGCAGTTCTTC. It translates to CASSQDLWGEQFF.

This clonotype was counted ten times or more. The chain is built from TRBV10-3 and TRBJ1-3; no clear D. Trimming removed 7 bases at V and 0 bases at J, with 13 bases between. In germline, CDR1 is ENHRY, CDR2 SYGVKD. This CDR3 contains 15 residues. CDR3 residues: CAIKPGIISGNTIYF. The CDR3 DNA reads TGTGCCATCAAACCGGGGATAATCTCTGGAAACACCATATATTTT.

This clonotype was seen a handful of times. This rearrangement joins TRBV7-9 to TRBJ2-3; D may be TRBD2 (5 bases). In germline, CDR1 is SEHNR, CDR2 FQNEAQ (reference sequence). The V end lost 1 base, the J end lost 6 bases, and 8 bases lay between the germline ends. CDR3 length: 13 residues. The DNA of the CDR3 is TGTGCCAGCAGCTTAGGGACTGTTGATACGCAGTATTTT. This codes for CASSLGTVDTQYF.

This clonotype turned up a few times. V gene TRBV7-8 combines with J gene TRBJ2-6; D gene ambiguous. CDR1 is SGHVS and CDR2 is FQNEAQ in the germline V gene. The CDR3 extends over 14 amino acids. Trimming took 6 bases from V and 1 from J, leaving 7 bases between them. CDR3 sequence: CASRPRSGANVLTF. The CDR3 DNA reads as TGTGCCAGCAGGCCTCGATCTGGGGCCAACGTCCTGACTTTC.

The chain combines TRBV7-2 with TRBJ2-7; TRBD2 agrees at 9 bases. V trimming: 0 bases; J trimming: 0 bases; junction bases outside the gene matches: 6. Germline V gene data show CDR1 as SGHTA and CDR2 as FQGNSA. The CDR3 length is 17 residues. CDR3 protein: CASSLASSGDYSYEQYF. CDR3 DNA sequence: TGTGCCAGCAGCTTAGCGTCTAGCGGGGACTACTCCTACGAGCAGTACTTC.

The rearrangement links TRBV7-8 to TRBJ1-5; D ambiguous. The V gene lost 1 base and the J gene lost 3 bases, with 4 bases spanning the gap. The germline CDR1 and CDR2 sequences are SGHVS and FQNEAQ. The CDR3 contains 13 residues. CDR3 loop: CASSLGINQPQHF. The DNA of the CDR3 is TGTGCCAGCAGCTTAGGTATCAATCAGCCCCAGCATTTT. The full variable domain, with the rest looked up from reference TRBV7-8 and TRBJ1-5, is GAGVSQSPRYKVAKRGQDVALRCDPISGHVSLFWYQQALGQGPEFLTYFQNEAQLDKSGLPSDRFFAERPEGSVSTLKIQRTQQEDSAVYLCASSLGINQPQHFGDGTRLSIL.

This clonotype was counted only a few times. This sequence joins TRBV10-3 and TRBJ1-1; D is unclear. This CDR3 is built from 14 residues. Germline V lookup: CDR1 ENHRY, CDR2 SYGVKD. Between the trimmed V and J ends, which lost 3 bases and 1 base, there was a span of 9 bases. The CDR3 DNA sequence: TGTGCCATCAGTGACGTCCAGGAGAACACTGAAGCTTTCTTT. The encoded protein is CAISDVQENTEAFF.